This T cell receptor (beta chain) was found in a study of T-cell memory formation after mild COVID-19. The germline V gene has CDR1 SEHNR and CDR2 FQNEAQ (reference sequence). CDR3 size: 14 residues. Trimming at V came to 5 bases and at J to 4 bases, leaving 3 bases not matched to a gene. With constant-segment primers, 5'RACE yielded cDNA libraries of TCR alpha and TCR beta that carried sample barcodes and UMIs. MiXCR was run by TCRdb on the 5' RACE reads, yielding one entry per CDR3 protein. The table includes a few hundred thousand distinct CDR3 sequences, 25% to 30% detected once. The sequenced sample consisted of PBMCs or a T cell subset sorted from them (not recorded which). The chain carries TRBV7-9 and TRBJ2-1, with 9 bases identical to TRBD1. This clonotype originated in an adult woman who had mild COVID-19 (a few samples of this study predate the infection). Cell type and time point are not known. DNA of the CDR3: TGTGCCAGCAGCCGCGGGACAGGGTACAATGAGCAGTTCTTC. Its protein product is CASSRGTGYNEQFF.